This T cell receptor (beta chain) is from a study of T cell repertoires in cytomegalovirus infection. Whole-study context: From public TCR beta signatures came an indication of both CMV infection and matching HLA type.

Overall study results and limits: Totalled public TCR beta family frequency picked out people who carried CMV plus the relevant HLA.

About this clonotype: Its antigen is not identified.

TCRdb re-analysed the reads in MiXCR, keeping a single row per CDR3 protein. Of more than 350,000 distinct CDR3 sequences listed, about a third were seen once; the top ten hold roughly an eighth. Per germline, CDR1 SGHVS and CDR2 FNYEAQ. The CDR3 consists of 15 residues. Trimming stripped 4 bases from V and 2 bases from J, with 12 bases between. This receptor was obtained from a human donor in good health (CMV status not recorded). Some clones in this sample may be carry-over from other donors' samples. V gene TRBV7-6 combines with J gene TRBJ1-3; D may be TRBD1 (6 bases). Sequenced sample: PBMCs. CDR3 coding DNA: TGTGCCAGCAGCTCCCGACAGGAGACTGGAAACACCATATATTTT. Encoded protein: CASSSRQETGNTIYF.